This TCR beta chain is drawn from a study of radiotherapy plus CTLA-4 blockade in lung cancer. Germline trimming cut 4 bases from V and 8 bases from J; bases unmatched to any gene: 7. CDR1 is SNHLY, CDR2 FYNNEI, per germline. This CDR3 has 15 amino acids. Only in-frame clones appear in the TCRdb table, and some are missing; sequencing was by immunoSEQ multiplex PCR. The data show approximately 60,000 clones, 70% to 85% seen once. Here the sequenced sample was peripheral blood, taken from a patient treated with radiotherapy plus ipilimumab. This TCR was recovered from a human donor with non-small cell lung cancer whose response to radiotherapy plus ipilimumab could not be evaluated. V and J are TRBV2 and TRBJ1-4; 10 nucleotides match TRBD1. The DNA for the CDR3 is TGTGCCAGCAGTGGACAGGGGGCAGAGGAGGAAAAACTGTTTTTT. This sequence encodes CASSGQGAEEEKLFF.